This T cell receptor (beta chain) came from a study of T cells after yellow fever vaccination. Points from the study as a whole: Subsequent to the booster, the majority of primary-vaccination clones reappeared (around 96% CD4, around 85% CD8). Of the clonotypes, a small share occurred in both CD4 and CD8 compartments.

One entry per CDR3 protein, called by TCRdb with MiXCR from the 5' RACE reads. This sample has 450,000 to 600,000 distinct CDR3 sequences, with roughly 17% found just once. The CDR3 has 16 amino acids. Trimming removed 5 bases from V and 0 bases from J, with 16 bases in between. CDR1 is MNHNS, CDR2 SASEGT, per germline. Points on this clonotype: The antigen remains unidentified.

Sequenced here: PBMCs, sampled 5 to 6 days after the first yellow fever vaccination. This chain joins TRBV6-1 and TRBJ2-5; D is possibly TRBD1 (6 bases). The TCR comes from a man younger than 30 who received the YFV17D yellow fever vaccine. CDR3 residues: CASSTQGLKYQETQYF. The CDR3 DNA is TGTGCCAGCAGTACCCAGGGGCTAAAGTACCAAGAGACCCAGTACTTC.